The next 5 T cell receptor beta chains were all read from a single sample in a study of T cells in Graves' hyperthyroidism and ophthalmopathy. It was RNA transcripts that yielded the amplified TCR beta CDR3 regions. Carried out on the TCR CDR3, a first-round RT-PCR used the HTBI primer set. TCRdb reprocessed the multiplex PCR reads via MiXCR and lists one record per CDR3 protein. The sample shows approximately 380,000 distinct CDR3 sequences, approximately 20% of them seen only once. The sample comprised blood. The receptor source for this set is a woman under 30 with Graves' hyperthyroidism.

This clonotype was seen only a few times. This clone may be a read error of a much larger clone one base away. Written as DNA, the CDR3 is TGTGCCAACAGGCGTGAACAGGGGGCCCAGTACTTC. Translated, it gives CANRREQGAQYF. The rearrangement joins TRBV27 to TRBJ2-7; TRBD1 matches at 9 bases. V gave up 10 bases and J gave up 10 bases; unmatched junction bases: 11. The germline CDR1 and CDR2 sequences are MNHEY and SMNVEV (reference sequence). The CDR3 runs to 12 residues.

This clonotype was seen repeatedly, ten times or more. The J gene is TRBJ2-2, the V gene TRBV6-1; no clear D gene. The V gene lost 1 base and the J gene lost 2 bases, with 8 bases spanning the gap. CDR3 length: 15 amino acids. Germline V gives CDR1 MNHNS, CDR2 SASEGT. CDR3 region: CASSEGLGNTGELFF. The CDR3 DNA is TGTGCCAGCAGTGAAGGGCTAGGCAACACCGGGGAGCTGTTTTTT.

Many counts were recorded for this clonotype. The junction does not match germline at one end; this may be a read error. The V call is TRBV12-3 or TRBV12-4, the J call TRBJ2-5; D not resolved. This CDR3 is 12 amino acids long. The CDR3 here is CASSLASETQYF. The DNA for the CDR3 is TGTGCCAGCAGCTTAGCCTCGGAGACCCAGTACTTC.

This clonotype was seen ten or more times. The genes are TRBV20-1 and TRBJ1-2, with 8 bases aligning to TRBD1. J was trimmed by 4 bases and V by 3 bases; bases with no gene match: 7. The germline V gene encodes CDR1 DFQATT and CDR2 SNEGSKA (reference sequence). This CDR3 is built from 14 residues. The DNA for the CDR3 is TGCAGTGCTAGGCCCCAGGACAGGGCCTATGGCTACACCTTC. This encodes CSARPQDRAYGYTF.

This clonotype appeared many times. The rearrangement links TRBV28 to TRBJ2-2; no definite D call. V gave up 3 bases and J gave up 7 bases, with 6 bases separating them. Germline V gene sequence: CDR1 MDHEN, CDR2 SYDVKM. This CDR3 has 12 amino acids. CDR3 DNA: TGTGCCAGCAGTTTCTGGAACGGGGAGCTGTTTTTT. Its translation is CASSFWNGELFF.